One sample yielded the 25 T cell receptor beta chains listed below, sequenced in a study of T cell changes during pregnancy in multiple sclerosis. TCRdb's copy holds only in-frame clones and misses some; the assay was immunoSEQ multiplex PCR. The sample shows approximately 63,000 clones, 75% to 95% of them seen only once. The input for sequencing was peripheral blood, taken after pregnancy. These receptor sequences come from a female donor in good health, enrolled as a control in a pregnancy study.

The V gene is TRBV6-4, the J gene TRBJ2-1; 10 bases are a match to TRBD2. CDR3 length: 15 residues. The V gene's germline CDR1 is MRHNA and CDR2 SNTAGT. V shed 6 bases and J 4 bases; nucleotides not matched to a gene: 6. The CDR3 sequence is CASRTLAGPYNEQFF. CDR3 coding DNA: TGTGCCAGCAGAACACTAGCGGGGCCTTACAATGAGCAGTTCTTC.

The CDR3 spells CATSRARGMTDTQYF. The CDR3 DNA follows: TGTGCCACCAGCAGAGCCCGGGGGATGACAGATACGCAGTATTTT. The gene calls are TRBV15 and TRBJ2-3; weak D call: TRBD2 (6 bases). Germline CDR1 and CDR2: LNHNV and YYDKDF (reference sequence). V lost 1 base, J lost 3 bases, and 11 bases lay in between. The CDR3 loop spans 15 amino acids.

The V call is TRBV11-3, the J call TRBJ2-5; TRBD2 aligns across 7 bases. Germline loops: CDR1 SGHNT, CDR2 YENEEA. The CDR3 consists of 16 residues. Trimming cost V 5 bases and J 5 bases; bases outside gene matches: 14. CDR3 residues: CASSPHGSAGMETQYF. CDR3 nucleotides: TGTGCCAGCAGCCCGCATGGGTCAGCGGGGATGGAGACCCAGTACTTC.

V gene TRBV12-5 combines with J gene TRBJ1-2; 8 bases match TRBD1. This CDR3 contains 14 residues. CDR1 and CDR2 (germline): LGHNT, FRNRAP. J lost 4 bases, V lost 6 bases, and 7 bases had no gene match. The CDR3 spells CASGRGQGSYGYTF. The CDR3 DNA follows: TGTGCTAGTGGCCGCGGACAGGGAAGCTATGGCTACACCTTC.

The CDR3 DNA reads TGTGCCAGCAGCCCGCCATGGGGAGCTAATGAAAAACTGTTTTTT. This translates into CASSPPWGANEKLFF. The chain joins TRBV5-5 to TRBJ1-4; unclear D gene. Trimming removed 4 bases at V and 3 bases at J, with 13 bases between. In germline, CDR1 is SGHKS, CDR2 YYEKEE (reference sequence). CDR3 length: 15 residues.

The chain combines TRBV28 with TRBJ1-3, with 10 positions matching TRBD1. This CDR3 spans 16 amino acids. CDR1 and CDR2 (germline): MDHEN, SYDVKM. V was clipped by 5 bases and J by 3 bases; unmatched bases: 7. The CDR3 loop reads CASSTLGQGSGNTIYF. The CDR3 coding sequence is TGTGCCAGCAGTACCCTGGGACAGGGGAGTGGAAACACCATATATTTT.

This clone was seen just once. The rearrangement joins TRBV5-6 to TRBJ1-1, with D maybe TRBD1 (6 bases). V was trimmed by 4 bases and J by 4 bases, leaving 23 bases between them. The CDR3 spans 17 residues. Germline V gene sequence: CDR1 SGHDT, CDR2 YYEEEE. CDR3 loop: CASSPDHGGAGTTEAFF. The DNA of the CDR3 is TGTGCCAGCAGCCCCGACCATGGGGGGGCGGGTACCACTGAAGCTTTCTTT.

This clone is a singleton in its sample. This rearrangement joins TRBV27 to TRBJ1-2; 9 positions agree with TRBD1. Germline V gene lookup returns CDR1 MNHEY and CDR2 SMNVEV (reference sequence). After removal of 2 bases from V and 4 bases from J, the junction contained 2 bases not matched to a gene. This CDR3 contains 14 residues. This chain's CDR3 is CASSLVQGAYGYTF. In DNA form, the CDR3 reads TGTGCCAGCAGTTTAGTACAGGGGGCCTATGGCTACACCTTC.

The chain employs TRBV5-1 and TRBJ2-7, with D maybe TRBD1 (6 bases). The CDR3 consists of 13 residues. The germline CDR1 and CDR2 sequences are SGHRS and YFSETQ. V was trimmed by 3 bases and J by 2 bases, leaving 9 bases between them. This CDR3 is CASSWDKTYEQYF. In DNA, the CDR3 is TGCGCCAGCAGCTGGGACAAAACCTACGAGCAGTACTTC.

The chain combines TRBV5-1 with TRBJ2-1; TRBD2 aligns across 14 bases. V gave up 6 bases and J gave up 8 bases; unmatched junction bases: 16. CDR1 SGHRS and CDR2 YFSETQ come from the germline V gene. The length of the CDR3 is 18 residues. The CDR3 here is CASNRGLAGGLRPHEQFF. The CDR3, as DNA: TGCGCCAGCAACCGAGGACTAGCGGGGGGCCTCCGACCCCATGAGCAGTTCTTC.

The chain carries TRBV29-1 and TRBJ2-2; 8 bases align to TRBD1. The CDR3 sequence is 16 residues long. Germline CDR1 SQVTM, CDR2 ANQGSEA. V lost 0 bases, J lost 5 bases, and 8 bases stayed unmatched. The CDR3 loop is CSVEDLETGVTGELFF. CDR3 nucleotide sequence: TGCAGCGTTGAAGATTTAGAGACAGGGGTAACCGGGGAGCTGTTTTTT.

The chain has TRBV4-2 and TRBJ1-2; D unclear. There are 15 residues in the CDR3. V lost 1 base and J 3 bases, leaving 12 bases between the germline ends. The germline gives CDR1 LGHNA, CDR2 YNFKEQ. The CDR3 region has the DNA TGTGCCAGCAGCCAAGTTTCCACGGCGGACTATGGCTACACCTTC. Protein: CASSQVSTADYGYTF.

The rearrangement joins TRBV4-1 to TRBJ1-4; 9 bases fit TRBD1. From germline, CDR1 is MGHRA and CDR2 YSYEKL. CDR3 size: 13 residues. The junction had 0 bases not matched to a gene; V was cut back by 2 bases and J by 8 bases. CDR3 loop: CASSQTGGEKLFF. The CDR3 coding sequence is TGCGCCAGCAGCCAAACAGGGGGCGAAAAACTGTTTTTT.

V gene TRBV30 combines with J gene TRBJ1-1, with 8 bases matching TRBD1. This CDR3 is 14 amino acids long. From germline, CDR1 is GTSNPN and CDR2 SVGIG (reference sequence). Losses at the gene ends were 0 bases for V and 4 bases for J; bases not matched to a gene: 4. The CDR3 DNA reads TGTGCCTGGAGTGTAAGGACAGGGACCACTGAAGCTTTCTTT. It translates to CAWSVRTGTTEAFF.

The chain carries TRBV7-2 and TRBJ2-1; 12 nucleotides match TRBD1. Looked up from germline, CDR1 is SGHTA and CDR2 is FQGNSA. J was trimmed by 7 bases and V by 4 bases; bases with no gene match: 2. This CDR3 has 14 residues. The CDR3: CASSSGQGANEQFF. CDR3 coding DNA: TGTGCCAGCAGCTCGGGACAGGGGGCGAATGAGCAGTTCTTC.

The chain links TRBV6-5 to TRBJ1-1; no definite D call. The germline V gene has CDR1 MNHEY and CDR2 SVGAGI. This CDR3 is built from 10 residues. The V and J ends lost 9 bases and 2 bases respectively, with 4 bases between them. DNA of the CDR3: TGTGCCAGACATAACACTGAAGCTTTCTTT. Amino acid sequence: CARHNTEAFF.

This clone was seen just once. Written as DNA, the CDR3 is TGTGCCAGCAGCTTGTCACAGCCCCCGAGCTCCTACGAGCAGTACTTC. As protein: CASSLSQPPSSYEQYF. The genes are TRBV21-1 and TRBJ2-7; the table's D call, TRBD1, has no DNA check behind it. TRBV21-1 is deemed a pseudogene. This CDR3 is built from 16 residues.

V and J are TRBV6-5 and TRBJ1-2; no clear D. Germline CDR1 reads MNHEY; CDR2 reads SVGAGI. The CDR3 covers 13 residues. Trimming removed 6 bases at V and 1 base at J, with 9 bases between. Here the CDR3 DNA reads TGTGCCAGCAGCACTGATTATAACTATGGCTACACCTTC. Its protein product is CASSTDYNYGYTF.

The chain employs TRBV4-3 and TRBJ1-4, with 7 bases identical to TRBD1. CDR3 length: 15 amino acids. CDR1 and CDR2 from the germline V gene are LGHNA and YSLEER. J gave up 2 bases and V 2 bases, and 2 bases lay outside the gene matches. The CDR3 spells CASSQLTGTNEKLFF. In DNA form, the CDR3 reads TGCGCCAGCAGCCAACTGACAGGGACTAATGAAAAACTGTTTTTT.

The V call is TRBV7-2, the J call TRBJ2-5, with D possibly TRBD2 on 5 matching bases. Trimming took off 9 bases at V and 1 base at J, with 12 bases between the two ends. Germline CDR1 is SGHTA and CDR2 is FQGNSA. There are 13 residues in the CDR3. The CDR3, as DNA: TGTGCCAGTGCCAGGACTGGCCAAGAGACCCAGTACTTC. The encoded protein is CASARTGQETQYF.

The chain recombines TRBV7-3 with TRBJ2-5, with 8 positions matching TRBD2. The J segment lost 2 bases and the V segment lost 5 bases, leaving 10 bases of the junction unmatched. CDR3 length: 16 residues. CDR1 is SGHTA, CDR2 FQGTGA, per germline. CDR3 coding DNA: TGTGCCAGCAGCCCGCTCGGTAGCGGGGCTCAAGAGACCCAGTACTTC. Its protein is CASSPLGSGAQETQYF.

The J gene is TRBJ1-2, the V gene TRBV7-9, with D possibly matching TRBD1 (6 bases). V was clipped by 5 bases and J by 4 bases, with 11 bases between them. The germline V gene has CDR1 SEHNR and CDR2 FQNEAQ (reference sequence). This CDR3 has 13 amino acids. CDR3 DNA: TGTGCCAGCAGCCCCACAGGGATCTATGGCTACACCTTC. It encodes CASSPTGIYGYTF.

This clone was counted a single time. CDR3 nucleotide sequence: TGTGCCAGCAGCTTGCACCGGGACTCTGGGGCCAACGTCCTGACTTTC. Translating it yields CASSLHRDSGANVLTF. The J gene is TRBJ2-6, the V gene TRBV5-4, with D tentatively TRBD2 (5 bases). V gave up 1 base and J gave up 0 bases, with 8 bases separating them. Germline V gene lookup returns CDR1 SGHNT and CDR2 YYREEE (reference sequence). This CDR3 contains 16 residues.

The rearrangement joins TRBV19 to TRBJ2-3, with 7 positions matching TRBD1. The CDR3 length is 13 residues. The germline V gene encodes CDR1 LNHDA and CDR2 SQIVND (reference sequence). With 5 bases clipped from V and 6 bases from J, the junction kept 5 bases outside the gene matches. The CDR3 coding sequence is TGTGCCAGTAGTTTTCAGGGGGAGGATACGCAGTATTTT. It codes for CASSFQGEDTQYF. Combining the CDR3 with reference TRBV19 and TRBJ2-3 gives the whole variable domain DGGITQSPKYLFRKEGQNVTLSCEQNLNHDAMYWYRQDPGQGLRLIYYSQIVNDFQKGDIAEGYSVSREKKESFPLTVTSAQKNPTAFYLCASSFQGEDTQYFGPGTRLTVL.

The chain combines TRBV30 with TRBJ1-2; D remains ambiguous. Germline CDR1 reads GTSNPN; CDR2 reads SVGIG (reference sequence). There are 11 residues in the CDR3. Between the trimmed V and J ends, which lost 0 bases and 14 bases, there was a span of 13 bases. CDR3 DNA: TGTGCCTGGAGTGTACGGGAGACTTCGACCTTC. Residues: CAWSVRETSTF.